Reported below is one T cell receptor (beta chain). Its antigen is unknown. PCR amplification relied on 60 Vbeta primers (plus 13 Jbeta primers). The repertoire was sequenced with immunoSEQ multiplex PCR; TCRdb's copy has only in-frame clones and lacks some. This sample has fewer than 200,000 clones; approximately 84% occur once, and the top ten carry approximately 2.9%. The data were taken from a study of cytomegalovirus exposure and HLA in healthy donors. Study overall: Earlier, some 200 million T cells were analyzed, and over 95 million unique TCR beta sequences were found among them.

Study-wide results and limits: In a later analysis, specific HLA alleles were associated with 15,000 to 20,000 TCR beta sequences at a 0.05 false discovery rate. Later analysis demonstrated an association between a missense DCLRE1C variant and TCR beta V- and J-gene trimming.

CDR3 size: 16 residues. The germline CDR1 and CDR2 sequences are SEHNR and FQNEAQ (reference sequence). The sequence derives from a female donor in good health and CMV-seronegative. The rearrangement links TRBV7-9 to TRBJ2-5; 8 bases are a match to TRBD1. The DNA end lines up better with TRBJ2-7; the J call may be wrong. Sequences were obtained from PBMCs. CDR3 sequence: CASSSIIGTGGYEQYF. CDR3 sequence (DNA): TGTGCCAGCAGCTCCATTATTGGGACAGGAGGCTACGAGCAGTACTTC.